One sample yielded the 29 T cell receptor beta chains listed below, sequenced in a study of monozygotic twins with inflammatory bowel disease (dated by TCRdb to between 2018 and 2021). The library was prepared using 5' RACE. TCRdb lists the instrument as Illumina HiSeq 2500. Reads reprocessed by TCRdb are summarized as one entry per CDR3 protein sequence, and DNA is absent. The sample's clone listing holds around 410,000 distinct CDR3 sequences. The ten largest clones add up to around 2.4% of the sample. The sample comprised blood. The receptors originated from a human donor with ulcerative colitis or Crohn's disease, or a healthy co-twin of an affected twin (not recorded which).

The chain employs TRBV5-1 and TRBJ2-7; no DNA is available, so the TRBD2 call from TCRdb remains unchecked. The CDR3 consists of 13 residues. Germline loops: CDR1 SGHRS, CDR2 YFSETQ. The CDR3 sequence: CASTPDFYYEQYF.

This chain links TRBV20-1 with TRBJ2-7; there is no DNA to check the TCRdb D call of TRBD1. CDR3 size: 15 residues. Germline lookup yields CDR1 DFQATT and CDR2 SNEGSKA (reference sequence). CDR3 amino acids: CSARPPGHTFYEQYF.

The V call is TRBV20-1, the J call TRBJ2-7; TCRdb proposes TRBD1, but this gene call is untestable without DNA. The germline CDR1 and CDR2 sequences are DFQATT and SNEGSKA (reference sequence). The CDR3 is 17 residues long. CDR3 region: CSARGPGTGDLFYEQYF.

J is TRBJ2-7 and V is TRBV28; the TRBD2 assignment by TCRdb is unverifiable without DNA. The CDR3 sequence is 16 residues long. Germline assignment: CDR1 MDHEN and CDR2 SYDVKM. This CDR3 reads CASSLVWLAGDYEQYF.

This chain links TRBV12-3 or TRBV12-4 with TRBJ2-3; TCRdb picks TRBD1, but there is no DNA to check that call. This CDR3 has 12 amino acids. CDR3 amino acids: CASSLKGDTPYF.

The rearrangement links TRBV18 to TRBJ2-5; the TRBD2 assignment by TCRdb is unverifiable without DNA. CDR1 and CDR2 from the germline V gene are KGHSH and LQKENI. This CDR3 spans 15 amino acids. CDR3 sequence reads: CASSPIPSNQETQYF.

This chain links TRBV10-2 with TRBJ2-7; TCRdb designates TRBD1, a call that cannot be tested without DNA. Looked up from germline, CDR1 is WSHSY and CDR2 is SAAADI. The CDR3 sequence is 16 residues long. The CDR3 spells CATSGQGGGGTYEQYF.

The chain is built from TRBV29-1 and TRBJ1-1; TCRdb's D call, TRBD1, is unchecked because there is no DNA. The CDR3 has 14 residues. Germline V gene sequence: CDR1 SQVTM, CDR2 ANQGSEA. CDR3 residues: CSVVGGNRNTEAFF.

This chain uses TRBV24-1 with TRBJ2-1. In germline, CDR1 is KGHDR, CDR2 SFDVKD. This CDR3 region has 11 residues. The CDR3 spells CATSGVSEQFF.

The chain links TRBV7-2 to TRBJ2-5; the D gene TCRdb calls, TRBD1, cannot be checked with no DNA. Germline V gives CDR1 SGHTA, CDR2 FQGNSA. The CDR3 has 16 amino acids. CDR3 amino acids: CASSLPPLRGLETQYF.

The chain carries TRBV7-2 and TRBJ1-6. The germline V gene encodes CDR1 SGHTA and CDR2 FQGNSA. CDR3 length: 13 amino acids. The chain's CDR3 is CAGLESYNSPLHF. The entire variable domain, with the rest obtained from reference TRBV7-2 and TRBJ1-6, is as follows: GAGVSQSPSNKVTEKGKDVELRCDPISGHTALYWYRQSLGQGLEFLIYFQGNSAPDKSGLPSDRFSAERTGGSVSTLTIQRTQQEDSAVYLCAGLESYNSPLHFGNGTRLTVT.

The CDR3: CASTPGVAGFRGNEQFF. The chain recombines TRBV6-2 or TRBV6-3 with TRBJ2-1; TCRdb designates TRBD2, a call that cannot be tested without DNA. This CDR3 contains 17 residues. Germline loops: CDR1 MNHEY, CDR2 SVGEGT.

The rearrangement uses TRBV7-2 and TRBJ2-7; the D call from TCRdb, TRBD2, cannot be confirmed without DNA. This CDR3 has 15 amino acids. The germline V gene encodes CDR1 SGHTA and CDR2 FQGNSA. Here the CDR3 reads CASSPSAGVSYEQYF.

The rearrangement joins TRBV21-1 to TRBJ1-3; TCRdb gives TRBD1 as the D gene, but with no DNA this cannot be confirmed. TRBV21-1 is tagged as a pseudogene. The CDR3 contains 15 residues. This CDR3 reads CASRETGTLPNTIYF.

The chain links TRBV18 to TRBJ1-3. Per the germline V gene, CDR1 is KGHSH and CDR2 is LQKENI. The CDR3 loop spans 14 amino acids. The CDR3 loop is CASSPATSGNTIYF.

The V and J genes are TRBV19 and TRBJ1-2; the D call from TCRdb, TRBD1, cannot be confirmed without DNA. The CDR3 has 14 residues. CDR1 is LNHDA, CDR2 SQIVND, per germline (reference sequence). The CDR3 spells CASTAGALAYGYTF. Together with reference TRBV19 and TRBJ1-2, the CDR3 gives the full variable domain: DGGITQSPKYLFRKEGQNVTLSCEQNLNHDAMYWYRQDPGQGLRLIYYSQIVNDFQKGDIAEGYSVSREKKESFPLTVTSAQKNPTAFYLCASTAGALAYGYTFGSGTRLTVV.

The CDR3 here is CASSLQGAHSYEQYF. The chain links TRBV5-1 to TRBJ2-7; the D call of TRBD1 rests on TCRdb alone, since no DNA is present to check it. The CDR3 has 15 amino acids. The germline CDR1 and CDR2 sequences are SGHRS and YFSETQ.

The chain combines TRBV28 with TRBJ2-1; as DNA is missing, the TRBD1 call by TCRdb cannot be tested. Per germline, CDR1 MDHEN and CDR2 SYDVKM. This CDR3 has 16 residues. The CDR3 spells CASRPRSGPTYNEQFF.

The chain links TRBV7-9 to TRBJ1-2; the TCRdb call, TRBD1, lacks DNA for checking. Germline values: CDR1 SEHNR, CDR2 FQNEAQ (reference sequence). This CDR3 has 13 residues. The CDR3: CASSLQGIHGYTF.

V gene TRBV11-2 combines with J gene TRBJ2-3; TCRdb's assignment of TRBD1 cannot be checked, as there is no DNA. Germline V gives CDR1 SGHAT, CDR2 FQNNGV. The CDR3 contains 15 residues. CDR3 protein: CASSSTGPYTDTQYF. Variable domain in full (rest from reference TRBV11-2 and TRBJ2-3): EAGVAQSPRYKIIEKRQSVAFWCNPISGHATLYWYQQILGQGPKLLIQFQNNGVVDDSQLPKDRFSAERLKGVDSTLKIQPAKLEDSAVYLCASSSTGPYTDTQYFGPGTRLTVL.

V gene TRBV3-1 combines with J gene TRBJ2-7; TCRdb selects TRBD1, and the lack of DNA leaves this call unchecked. The CDR3 sequence is 14 residues long. Looked up from germline, CDR1 is LGHDT and CDR2 is YNNKEL (reference sequence). The CDR3 sequence is CASSPLRGNGEQYF.

This chain joins TRBV4-3 and TRBJ2-7; TCRdb's D call of TRBD2 is untestable without DNA. CDR1 and CDR2 from the germline V gene are LGHNA and YSLEER. The CDR3 is 14 amino acids. The CDR3 reads CASSQVLGRSEQYF.

The chain uses TRBV6-2 or TRBV6-3 and TRBJ2-2; TCRdb selects TRBD1, and the lack of DNA leaves this call unchecked. CDR1 and CDR2 from the germline V gene are MNHEY and SVGEGT. This CDR3 comprises 14 residues. The CDR3 sequence: CASSGTGPTGELFF.

This chain links TRBV5-1 with TRBJ2-7. The CDR3 has 15 amino acids. The germline V gene has CDR1 SGHRS and CDR2 YFSETQ. The CDR3 spells CASSLGFSAHYEQYF.

The chain couples TRBV20-1 to TRBJ2-7; TCRdb calls TRBD2, which cannot be checked without DNA. Germline V gene sequence: CDR1 DFQATT, CDR2 SNEGSKA (reference sequence). This CDR3 region has 14 residues. The CDR3 is CSARYGGGTHEQYF.

This chain joins TRBV7-9 and TRBJ1-5. The germline gives CDR1 SEHNR, CDR2 FQNEAQ (reference sequence). CDR3 length equals 16 residues. The CDR3 region is CASSPGGRGSNQPQHF.

The chain employs TRBV7-2 and TRBJ2-7. The length of the CDR3 is 14 residues. CDR1 and CDR2 (germline): SGHTA, FQGNSA. The CDR3 region is CASSLTGTAYEQYF.

CDR3 sequence reads: CASTVSSPNHEQYF. The chain recombines TRBV6-2 or TRBV6-3 with TRBJ2-7. Germline V gene data show CDR1 as MNHEY and CDR2 as SVGEGT. The length of the CDR3 is 14 residues.

The chain links TRBV12-3 or TRBV12-4 to TRBJ2-1; lacking DNA, the TRBD2 call made by TCRdb goes unchecked. The CDR3 has 16 residues. CDR3 residues: CASSPMTSGGYNEQFF.